This is a list of T cell receptor beta chains from one sample in a study of long-term antiretroviral therapy in people with HIV. Sequencing used immunoSEQ multiplex PCR; TCRdb keeps in-frame clones, though not all of them. Of 20,000 to 25,000 clones listed, around 85% are singletons. The sequenced sample was unsorted PBMCs, obtained 1.5 years after starting antiretroviral therapy. Source of these receptors: a man under 40 with HIV. Each CDR3 is given with its conserved first and last residue. The D gene is left open where the match is weak. A clone size is listed for some rows: how often the clone was seen (once, few, many), or a class if it is expanded.

abundance: .; v_gene: TRBV25-1; j_gene: TRBJ2-7; d_gene: .; CDR3nt: TGTGCCAGCAGTGACAGGGGATCCTCCTACGAGCAGTACTTC; CDR3aa: CASSDRGSSYEQYF
abundance: .; v_gene: TRBV7-2; j_gene: TRBJ2-7; d_gene: .; CDR3nt: TGTGCCAGCAGTTCCACAGGGCGCCGAAATACCTACGAGCAGTACTTC; CDR3aa: CASSSTGRRNTYEQYF
abundance: .; v_gene: TRBV7-9; j_gene: TRBJ1-4; d_gene: .; CDR3nt: TGTGCCAGCAGCTTAGCGTTTGGGGGAAATGAAAAACTGTTTTTT; CDR3aa: CASSLAFGGNEKLFF
abundance: once; v_gene: TRBV5-4; j_gene: TRBJ2-2; d_gene: .; CDR3nt: TGTGCCAGCTCCCGTTCGGTGAGTCCGAACACCGGGGAGCTGTTTTTT; CDR3aa: CASSRSVSPNTGELFF
abundance: .; v_gene: TRBV6-5; j_gene: TRBJ1-5; d_gene: .; CDR3nt: TGTGCCAGCAGTTACGTTCCAGATCAGCCCCAGCATTTT; CDR3aa: CASSYVPDQPQHF
abundance: .; v_gene: TRBV5-8; j_gene: TRBJ2-3; d_gene: TRBD2; CDR3nt: TGTGCCAGCAGCTCCGGGACTAGCGGGAGGGAGCGCGCAGATACGCAGTATTTT; CDR3aa: CASSSGTSGRERADTQYF
abundance: few; v_gene: TRBV14; j_gene: TRBJ1-1; d_gene: .; CDR3nt: TGTGCCAGCAGCCAAGATGTATGGCCAAACACTGAAGCTTTCTTT; CDR3aa: CASSQDVWPNTEAFF
abundance: .; v_gene: TRBV18; j_gene: TRBJ2-1; d_gene: TRBD2; CDR3nt: TGTGCCAGCTCACCGGGACTAGCGGGAGGGCTCTACAATGAGCAGTTCTTC; CDR3aa: CASSPGLAGGLYNEQFF
abundance: .; v_gene: TRBV15; j_gene: TRBJ2-3; d_gene: .; CDR3nt: TGTGCCACCAGCATCCAACTGGATACGCAGTATTTT; CDR3aa: CATSIQLDTQYF
abundance: .; v_gene: TRBV2; j_gene: TRBJ1-2; d_gene: .; CDR3nt: TGTGCCAGCAGTGAAAAAGGGGGAGGGGTCTATGGCTACACCTTC; CDR3aa: CASSEKGGGVYGYTF
abundance: .; v_gene: TRBV14; j_gene: TRBJ2-5; d_gene: .; CDR3nt: TGTGCCAGCAGCCAAAGGGGCCAGGAGGAGACCCAGTACTTC; CDR3aa: CASSQRGQEETQYF
abundance: .; v_gene: TRBV5-4; j_gene: TRBJ2-7; d_gene: .; CDR3nt: TGTGCCAGCAGCTTGGATACGGTACACTACGAGCAGTACTTC; CDR3aa: CASSLDTVHYEQYF
abundance: .; v_gene: TRBV5-4; j_gene: TRBJ1-2; d_gene: TRBD1; CDR3nt: TGTGCCAGCAGCATATTGACAGGGGGCCCTTTTAACTATGGCTACACCTTC; CDR3aa: CASSILTGGPFNYGYTF
abundance: .; v_gene: TRBV7-2; j_gene: TRBJ1-1; d_gene: .; CDR3nt: TGTGCCAGCAGCTTAATCGGTACGGGAAACACTGAAGCTTTCTTT; CDR3aa: CASSLIGTGNTEAFF
abundance: .; v_gene: TRBV30; j_gene: TRBJ2-2; d_gene: .; CDR3nt: TGTGCCTGGAGTGTTGGGTACACCGGGGAGCTGTTTTTT; CDR3aa: CAWSVGYTGELFF
abundance: few; v_gene: TRBV18; j_gene: TRBJ2-3; d_gene: .; CDR3nt: TGTGCCAGCTCACCCCTCGTTCCACCCTCCCCAGATACGCAGTATTTT; CDR3aa: CASSPLVPPSPDTQYF
abundance: .; v_gene: TRBV6-6; j_gene: TRBJ1-4; d_gene: .; CDR3nt: TGTGCCAGCAGTTACCGGGGGATGAATGAAAAACTGTTTTTT; CDR3aa: CASSYRGMNEKLFF
abundance: .; v_gene: TRBV5-8; j_gene: TRBJ2-3; d_gene: TRBD1; CDR3nt: TGTGCCAGCAGTACGGGGCAGGGGGCGATCACAGATACGCAGTATTTT; CDR3aa: CASSTGQGAITDTQYF
abundance: .; v_gene: TRBV7-9; j_gene: TRBJ1-2; d_gene: TRBD1; CDR3nt: TGTGCCAGCAGCTTTTCCCCGGCAGGGGGCGGCTCCTTC; CDR3aa: CASSFSPAGGGSF
abundance: .; v_gene: TRBV7-9; j_gene: TRBJ1-3; d_gene: TRBD1; CDR3nt: TGTGCCAGCAGCGTGACAGGGAACACCATATATTTT; CDR3aa: CASSVTGNTIYF
abundance: .; v_gene: TRBV7-2; j_gene: TRBJ2-2; d_gene: .; CDR3nt: TGTGCCAGCAGCTTATTATCGGGGTCAGCCGGGGAGCTGTTTTTT; CDR3aa: CASSLLSGSAGELFF
abundance: few; v_gene: TRBV4-2; j_gene: TRBJ2-2; d_gene: .; CDR3nt: TGTGCCAGCAGCCAAGCCGGCGGTTTTCGCACCGGGGAGCTGTTTTTT; CDR3aa: CASSQAGGFRTGELFF
abundance: .; v_gene: TRBV7-3; j_gene: TRBJ2-3; d_gene: .; CDR3nt: TGTGCCAGCAGCCCTGGAGGGCGCTCAGATACGCAGTATTTT; CDR3aa: CASSPGGRSDTQYF
abundance: .; v_gene: TRBV29-1; j_gene: TRBJ1-1; d_gene: .; CDR3nt: TGCAGCGTTGCGGGGGGCGTCACTGAAGCTTTCTTT; CDR3aa: CSVAGGVTEAFF
abundance: .; v_gene: TRBV6-5; j_gene: TRBJ1-3; d_gene: .; CDR3nt: TGTGCCAGCAGTTTAACAGGGCCGGGAAACACCATATATTTT; CDR3aa: CASSLTGPGNTIYF
abundance: .; v_gene: TRBV6-5; j_gene: TRBJ1-5; d_gene: .; CDR3nt: TGTGCCAGCAGTTACAGGCAGGGTAGCAATCAGCCCCAGCATTTT; CDR3aa: CASSYRQGSNQPQHF
abundance: .; v_gene: TRBV6-1; j_gene: TRBJ2-7; d_gene: .; CDR3nt: TGTGCCAGCAGTGCAACCCAGGCGGCCGAGCAGTACTTC; CDR3aa: CASSATQAAEQYF
abundance: .; v_gene: TRBV30; j_gene: TRBJ2-7; d_gene: .; CDR3nt: TGTGCCTGGAGTGTCGGGACACTGGACTACGAGCAGTACTTC; CDR3aa: CAWSVGTLDYEQYF
abundance: .; v_gene: TRBV30; j_gene: TRBJ1-1; d_gene: .; CDR3nt: TGTGCCTGGGGGGTTAAGGGTAGTATCAACACTGAAGCTTTCTTT; CDR3aa: CAWGVKGSINTEAFF
abundance: .; v_gene: TRBV5-5; j_gene: TRBJ1-6; d_gene: .; CDR3nt: TGTGCCAGCAGCTTGGAGGGATACTCCTATAATTCACCCCTCCACTTT; CDR3aa: CASSLEGYSYNSPLHF
abundance: .; v_gene: TRBV5-1; j_gene: TRBJ1-2; d_gene: TRBD1; CDR3nt: TGCGCCAGCAGCATGTCGGGACAGGGGCGCGATAACTATGGCTACACCTTC; CDR3aa: CASSMSGQGRDNYGYTF
abundance: .; v_gene: TRBV7-9; j_gene: TRBJ1-2; d_gene: TRBD1; CDR3nt: TGTGCCAGCAGCTTATCCTTCGGACAGGGGGACTATGGCTACACCTTC; CDR3aa: CASSLSFGQGDYGYTF
abundance: .; v_gene: TRBV5-6; j_gene: TRBJ1-6; d_gene: TRBD1; CDR3nt: TGTGCCAGCAGTTTTGACAGGGCGGGATCACCCCTCCACTTT; CDR3aa: CASSFDRAGSPLHF
abundance: .; v_gene: TRBV28; j_gene: TRBJ1-2; d_gene: .; CDR3nt: TGTGCCAGCAGTTTCCTCAAATCAGGCTACACCTTC; CDR3aa: CASSFLKSGYTF
abundance: .; v_gene: TRBV6-6; j_gene: TRBJ1-4; d_gene: .; CDR3nt: TGTGCCAGCAGAGTCCCCGGGCAGGTGGAAAAACTGTTTTTT; CDR3aa: CASRVPGQVEKLFF
abundance: .; v_gene: TRBV14; j_gene: TRBJ2-7; d_gene: TRBD2; CDR3nt: TGTGCCAGCAGCCACAGCGGGAGGGCCTGGTACGAGCAGTACTTC; CDR3aa: CASSHSGRAWYEQYF
abundance: .; v_gene: TRBV30; j_gene: TRBJ1-3; d_gene: .; CDR3nt: TGTGCCTGGAGTGCAGGGTATGCTGGAAACACCATATATTTT; CDR3aa: CAWSAGYAGNTIYF
abundance: .; v_gene: TRBV2; j_gene: TRBJ2-1; d_gene: .; CDR3nt: TGTGCCAGCAGCTACTCAGGGGGGGTCGATGAGCAGTTCTTC; CDR3aa: CASSYSGGVDEQFF
abundance: .; v_gene: TRBV6-1; j_gene: TRBJ1-5; d_gene: .; CDR3nt: TGTGCCAGCAGTGAAGGTCAGGAGTCCCTTAGCAATCAGCCCCAGCATTTT; CDR3aa: CASSEGQESLSNQPQHF
abundance: .; v_gene: TRBV6-5; j_gene: TRBJ1-5; d_gene: TRBD1; CDR3nt: TGTGCCAGCAGCTACGACAGGGAGCAGCCCCAGCATTTT; CDR3aa: CASSYDREQPQHF
abundance: .; v_gene: TRBV28; j_gene: TRBJ1-2; d_gene: .; CDR3nt: TGTGCCAGCAGTTTGCCGGGACAAACCTTCTATGGCTACACCTTC; CDR3aa: CASSLPGQTFYGYTF
abundance: .; v_gene: TRBV6-5; j_gene: TRBJ1-1; d_gene: TRBD1; CDR3nt: TGTGCCAGCAGTTACTATGGACAGGGAATAAGGACTGAAGCTTTCTTT; CDR3aa: CASSYYGQGIRTEAFF
abundance: .; v_gene: TRBV7-2; j_gene: TRBJ2-1; d_gene: .; CDR3nt: TGTGCCAGCAGCTTACCCGGGGGGCCGAACTACAATGAGCAGTTCTTC; CDR3aa: CASSLPGGPNYNEQFF
abundance: .; v_gene: TRBV28; j_gene: TRBJ1-2; d_gene: .; CDR3nt: TGTGCCAGCAGCCAACTTTGGACAGTTAACTATGGCTACACCTTC; CDR3aa: CASSQLWTVNYGYTF
abundance: .; v_gene: TRBV7-2; j_gene: TRBJ2-7; d_gene: TRBD2; CDR3nt: TGTGCCAGCAGCCCCGGGGGTAGCGGGATGAGCGAGCAGTACTTC; CDR3aa: CASSPGGSGMSEQYF
abundance: once; v_gene: TRBV10-3; j_gene: TRBJ1-2; d_gene: .; CDR3nt: TGTGCCATCAGTGATAATGATAATTTTAACTATGGCTACACCTTC; CDR3aa: CAISDNDNFNYGYTF
abundance: .; v_gene: TRBV19; j_gene: TRBJ1-2; d_gene: .; CDR3nt: TGTGCCAGCCACGGCAGGGCTAACTATGGCTACACCTTC; CDR3aa: CASHGRANYGYTF
abundance: .; v_gene: TRBV7-4; j_gene: TRBJ1-5; d_gene: .; CDR3nt: TGTGCCAGCAGCTTAGGTAAGATAGATAGCAATCAGCCCCAGCATTTT; CDR3aa: CASSLGKIDSNQPQHF
abundance: .; v_gene: TRBV7-6; j_gene: TRBJ2-3; d_gene: .; CDR3nt: TGTGCCAGCAGCTTCCGACTAGACACAGATACGCAGTATTTT; CDR3aa: CASSFRLDTDTQYF
abundance: .; v_gene: TRBV6-5; j_gene: TRBJ2-2; d_gene: TRBD2; CDR3nt: TGTGCCAGCAGGGTAGCGGGGGTCAACACCGGGGAGCTGTTTTTT; CDR3aa: CASRVAGVNTGELFF
abundance: .; v_gene: TRBV6-5; j_gene: TRBJ2-7; d_gene: .; CDR3nt: TGTGCCAGCAGTTACATGGCAGCCAGATCCTACGAGCAGTACTTC; CDR3aa: CASSYMAARSYEQYF
abundance: .; v_gene: TRBV7-3; j_gene: TRBJ2-1; d_gene: .; CDR3nt: TGTGCCAGCAGCCCCAGGTCCGGGGGGCTCAACAATGAGCAGTTCTTC; CDR3aa: CASSPRSGGLNNEQFF
abundance: .; v_gene: TRBV7-6; j_gene: TRBJ2-5; d_gene: .; CDR3nt: TGTGCCAGCAGCTCCCGGACGGACTTAGAGACCCAGTACTTC; CDR3aa: CASSSRTDLETQYF
abundance: .; v_gene: TRBV5-5; j_gene: TRBJ2-7; d_gene: TRBD1; CDR3nt: TGTGCCAGCAGCTTGGTGTCAGGGGGCTACGAGCAGTACTTC; CDR3aa: CASSLVSGGYEQYF
abundance: .; v_gene: TRBV11-3; j_gene: TRBJ2-7; d_gene: .; CDR3nt: TGTGCCAGCAGCATGGACTCCTACGAGCAGTACTTC; CDR3aa: CASSMDSYEQYF
abundance: .; v_gene: TRBV5-1; j_gene: TRBJ1-1; d_gene: .; CDR3nt: TGCGCCAGCAGCTTGGTCCCACTGCAGGACCAGAACACTGAAGCTTTCTTT; CDR3aa: CASSLVPLQDQNTEAFF
abundance: .; v_gene: TRBV5-6; j_gene: TRBJ1-5; d_gene: TRBD1; CDR3nt: TGTGCCAGCAGCTTGCGGGGCCAGGGGGCTCAGCCCCAGCATTTT; CDR3aa: CASSLRGQGAQPQHF
abundance: .; v_gene: TRBV30; j_gene: TRBJ1-6; d_gene: TRBD1; CDR3nt: TGTGCCTGGAGTGTCCGGCAGGGGGGCTCACCCCTCCACTTT; CDR3aa: CAWSVRQGGSPLHF
abundance: once; v_gene: TRBV9; j_gene: TRBJ2-6; d_gene: TRBD1; CDR3nt: TGTGCCAGCAGCCCTACAGGGGATGCTGGGGCCAACGTCCTGACTTTC; CDR3aa: CASSPTGDAGANVLTF